These 22 T cell receptor beta chains were all obtained from the same sample, sequenced in a study of CD8 T cells in Susac syndrome. When the RNA was reverse transcribed, random hexamers were used with an input of 0.5 to 1 ug. TCRdb re-analysed the immunoSEQ multiplex PCR reads in MiXCR, keeping a single row per CDR3 protein. This sample has over 120,000 distinct CDR3 sequences; 85% to 95% occur once, and the top ten carry 0.14%. Sequences were obtained from CD4+ T cells from PBMCs. The receptors were gathered from a human donor with Susac syndrome.

The rearrangement joins TRBV30 to TRBJ1-4, with D possibly being TRBD1 (6 bases). Germline CDR1 is GTSNPN and CDR2 is SVGIG (reference sequence). Trimming shortened V by 0 bases and J by 6 bases, and 17 bases separated the two germline ends. The CDR3 covers 16 residues. The CDR3 DNA sequence: TGTGCCTGGAGTGTACGAGGCGGGGGGCGCTATGAAAAACTGTTTTTT. This translates into CAWSVRGGGRYEKLFF.

Only one count was recorded for this clonotype. J is TRBJ1-4 and V is TRBV7-9; possibly TRBD1 for D (5 bases). The germline CDR1 and CDR2 sequences are SEHNR and FQNEAQ (reference sequence). This CDR3 region has 13 residues. With 6 bases removed from V and 8 bases from J, the gap between germline ends came to 13 bases. CDR3: CASRGGVVEKLFF. Here the CDR3 DNA reads TGTGCCAGCAGAGGAGGGGTTGTGGAAAAACTGTTTTTT.

This sequence joins TRBV20-1 and TRBJ2-7; 12 bases map to TRBD1. Germline V CDR1 and CDR2: DFQATT, SNEGSKA (reference sequence). V was clipped by 5 bases and J by 3 bases; unmatched bases: 5. The CDR3 is 14 amino acids. The CDR3: CSAQGQGANYEQYF. The CDR3 region has the DNA TGCAGTGCTCAGGGACAGGGGGCAAACTACGAGCAGTACTTC.

The V call is TRBV5-4, the J call TRBJ2-3, with 9 positions matching TRBD2. The V gene end was trimmed by 3 bases and the J gene end by 9 bases; junction bases not matched to a gene: 14. In germline, CDR1 is SGHNT, CDR2 YYREEE (reference sequence). CDR3 size: 16 residues. CDR3 nucleotide sequence: TGTGCCAGCAGCTCCGGCGGCGGGGGGGCCCGCCCAACGCAGTATTTT. Protein: CASSSGGGGARPTQYF.

This sequence joins TRBV6-2 or TRBV6-3 and TRBJ2-7; a possible D gene is TRBD1 (6 bases). The germline V gene encodes CDR1 MNHEY and CDR2 SVGEGT. The CDR3 runs to 11 residues. V dropped 6 bases and J dropped 5 bases, with 8 bases sitting between them. CDR3 nucleotides: TGTGCCAGCAGCAACAGGGACGAGCAGTACTTC. As protein: CASSNRDEQYF.

The chain couples TRBV6-6 to TRBJ2-7; 8 bases agree with TRBD1. The V and J ends lost 0 bases and 7 bases, in that order; junction bases with no gene match: 11. The CDR3 is 16 amino acids. Germline lookup yields CDR1 MNHNY and CDR2 SVGAGI (reference sequence). This chain's CDR3 is CASSYSPQGARVEQYF. The CDR3 nucleotides are TGTGCCAGCAGTTACTCTCCTCAGGGGGCGCGGGTTGAGCAGTACTTC.

This clonotype was counted once. The chain carries TRBV9 and TRBJ1-6; D uncertain. The CDR3 consists of 14 residues. V was cut by 4 bases and J by 7 bases, with 12 bases left in between. Germline V gives CDR1 SGDLS, CDR2 YYNGEE. CDR3 nucleotide sequence: TGTGCCAGCAGCCCCCCATTAAGGAATTCACCCCTCCACTTT. It specifies CASSPPLRNSPLHF.

V is TRBV30 and J is TRBJ2-2; perhaps TRBD1 as D (6 bases). Looked up from germline, CDR1 is GTSNPN and CDR2 is SVGIG (reference sequence). Trimming took 8 bases from V and 2 from J, leaving 15 bases between them. The CDR3 has 14 amino acids. The CDR3 loop reads CAGRSGVNTGELFF. In nucleotides, the CDR3 is TGTGCCGGAAGATCAGGGGTTAACACCGGGGAGCTGTTTTTT.

This rearrangement joins TRBV7-8 to TRBJ2-1; D might be TRBD1 or TRBD2, each matching 5 bases. Trimming left V 5 bases short and J 5 bases short, with 13 bases between. The V gene's germline CDR1 is SGHVS and CDR2 FQNEAQ. The CDR3 has 14 residues. CDR3 sequence (DNA): TGTGCCAGCAGCATTAGCGTACAGGACAATGAGCAGTTCTTC. Protein product: CASSISVQDNEQFF. The complete variable domain, with remaining parts taken from reference TRBV7-8 and TRBJ2-1, reads GAGVSQSPRYKVAKRGQDVALRCDPISGHVSLFWYQQALGQGPEFLTYFQNEAQLDKSGLPSDRFFAERPEGSVSTLKIQRTQQEDSAVYLCASSISVQDNEQFFGPGTRLTVL.

V usage is TRBV5-1 and J usage is TRBJ2-3, with a tentative D call TRBD2 (6 bases). The CDR3 totals 16 residues. The V gene's germline CDR1 is SGHRS and CDR2 YFSETQ. Trimming left V 4 bases short and J 3 bases short, with 18 bases between. CDR3 in DNA: TGCGCCAGCAGCCGCAGAGTGGGGAGGAGGACAGATACGCAGTATTTT. The encoded protein is CASSRRVGRRTDTQYF.

The chain links TRBV15 to TRBJ1-2, with a tentative D call TRBD1 (5 bases). The V end lost 0 bases, the J end lost 0 bases, and 8 bases lay between the germline ends. The CDR3 length is 15 residues. CDR1 and CDR2 (germline): LNHNV, YYDKDF (reference sequence). The CDR3 is CATSRDVQANYGYTF. CDR3 nucleotide sequence: TGTGCCACCAGCAGAGACGTACAGGCTAACTATGGCTACACCTTC.

The genes are TRBV25-1 and TRBJ1-1; a possible D gene is TRBD1 (6 bases). V lost 6 bases and J lost 11, with 13 bases in between. Germline loops: CDR1 MGHDK, CDR2 SYGVNS. The CDR3 contains 11 residues. CDR3 sequence reads: CASSLQGWAFF. CDR3 nucleotide sequence: TGTGCCAGCAGCCTACAGGGTTGGGCTTTCTTT.

V gene TRBV25-1 combines with J gene TRBJ2-5; 15 bases map to TRBD2. The CDR3 has 21 amino acids. Germline V gene data show CDR1 as MGHDK and CDR2 as SYGVNS. V lost 3 bases and J lost 1; bases outside the gene matches: 15. CDR3 nucleotides: TGTGCCAGCAGTGATTGGACAGAGGGACTAGCGGGAGGCGGCCTCCAAGAGACCCAGTACTTC. This codes for CASSDWTEGLAGGGLQETQYF.

This chain uses TRBV2 with TRBJ1-6, with a possible D match to TRBD1 (5 bases). The CDR3 is 14 residues long. Germline V lookup: CDR1 SNHLY, CDR2 FYNNEI. V lost 2 bases and J 11 bases, leaving 13 bases between the germline ends. The CDR3 sequence is CASSERQLVAPLHF. CDR3 nucleotides: TGTGCCAGCAGTGAACGACAGTTAGTAGCACCCCTCCACTTT.

This clonotype showed up just once. The gene calls are TRBV30 and TRBJ2-7; D ambiguous. V shed 0 bases and J shed 3 bases, with 6 bases lying between them. This CDR3 comprises 12 residues. Germline CDR1 is GTSNPN and CDR2 is SVGIG (reference sequence). Here the CDR3 reads CAWSVFSYEQYF. The CDR3 DNA sequence: TGTGCCTGGAGTGTATTTAGCTACGAGCAGTACTTC.

The gene calls are TRBV12-3 or TRBV12-4 and TRBJ2-3; 12 bases are a match to TRBD2. Trimming removed 5 bases from V and 3 bases from J; junction bases left unmatched: 9. There are 17 residues in the CDR3. This chain's CDR3 is CASSPLLAGGQTDTQYF. The DNA of the CDR3 is TGTGCCAGCAGTCCCCTTCTAGCGGGAGGGCAAACAGATACGCAGTATTTT.

The V and J genes are TRBV2 and TRBJ2-3, with 9 bases identical to TRBD1. With V trimmed by 4 bases and J by 11 bases, 7 bases remained unmatched. The CDR3 has 13 residues. Germline V gives CDR1 SNHLY, CDR2 FYNNEI. CDR3: CASSVGTGSMQYF. CDR3 DNA sequence: TGTGCCAGCAGTGTCGGGACAGGGAGTATGCAGTATTTT. The full variable domain, in which reference TRBV2 and TRBJ2-3 provide the parts outside the CDR3, is EPEVTQTPSHQVTQMGQEVILRCVPISNHLYFYWYRQILGQKVEFLVSFYNNEISEKSEIFDDQFSVERPDGSNFTLKIRSTKLEDSAMYFCASSVGTGSMQYFGPGTRLTVL.

The chain is built from TRBV28 and TRBJ2-6, with TRBD1 matching over 8 bases. V trimming: 7 bases; J trimming: 0 bases; junction bases outside the gene matches: 5. Per the germline V gene, CDR1 is MDHEN and CDR2 is SYDVKM. CDR3 length: 16 residues. In nucleotides, the CDR3 is TGTGCCAGCAAGAGGACAGGGACCTCTGGGGCCAACGTCCTGACTTTC. Protein sequence: CASKRTGTSGANVLTF.

The J gene is TRBJ1-1, the V gene TRBV7-9; 7 bases fit TRBD1. The junction had 6 bases not matched to a gene; V was cut back by 5 bases and J by 0 bases. Germline assignment: CDR1 SEHNR and CDR2 FQNEAQ (reference sequence). The length of the CDR3 is 15 residues. CDR3: CASSRGTAMNTEAFF. CDR3 in DNA: TGTGCCAGCAGCCGAGGGACAGCCATGAACACTGAAGCTTTCTTT.

This chain connects TRBV5-6 to TRBJ1-2; D may be TRBD1 (5 bases). Per the germline V gene, CDR1 is SGHDT and CDR2 is YYEEEE. The V and J ends lost 4 bases and 5 bases respectively, with 12 bases between them. The CDR3 consists of 13 residues. CDR3 sequence: CASSGTEGYGYTF. The DNA for the CDR3 is TGTGCCAGCAGCGGCACTGAGGGGTATGGCTACACCTTC.

The J gene is TRBJ2-5, the V gene TRBV29-1; 7 bases map to TRBD1. Germline V gives CDR1 SQVTM, CDR2 ANQGSEA. CDR3 size: 13 residues. J lost 1 base, V lost 7 bases, and 6 bases had no gene match. The CDR3 DNA is TGCAGCGCCGCCGGGACAGCCCAAGAGACCCAGTACTTC. Translation: CSAAGTAQETQYF. The whole variable domain, remainder taken from reference TRBV29-1 and TRBJ2-5, is SAVISQKPSRDICQRGTSLTIQCQVDSQVTMMFWYRQQPGQSLTLIATANQGSEATYESGFVIDKFPISRPNLTFSTLTVSNMSPEDSSIYLCSAAGTAQETQYFGPGTRLLVL.

This clonotype was counted once. The chain uses TRBV10-3 and TRBJ1-1; D perhaps matches TRBD1 (6 bases). Germline CDR1 ENHRY, CDR2 SYGVKD. Between the trimmed V and J ends, which lost 10 bases and 0 bases, there was a span of 12 bases. The CDR3 covers 13 residues. CDR3 residues: CASRDIVNTEAFF. CDR3 nucleotides: TGTGCCAGCCGGGACATAGTGAACACTGAAGCTTTCTTT.